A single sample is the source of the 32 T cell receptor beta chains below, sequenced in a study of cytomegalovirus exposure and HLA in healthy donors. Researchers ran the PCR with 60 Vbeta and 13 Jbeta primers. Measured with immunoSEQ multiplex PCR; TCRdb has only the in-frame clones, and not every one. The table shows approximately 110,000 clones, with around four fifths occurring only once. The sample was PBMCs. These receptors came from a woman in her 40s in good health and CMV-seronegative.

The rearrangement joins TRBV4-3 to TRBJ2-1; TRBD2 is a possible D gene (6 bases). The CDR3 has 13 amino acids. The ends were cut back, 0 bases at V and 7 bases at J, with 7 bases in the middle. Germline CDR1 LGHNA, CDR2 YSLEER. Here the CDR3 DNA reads TGCGCCAGCAGCCAAGATGCGGGGAATGAGCAGTTCTTC. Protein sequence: CASSQDAGNEQFF.

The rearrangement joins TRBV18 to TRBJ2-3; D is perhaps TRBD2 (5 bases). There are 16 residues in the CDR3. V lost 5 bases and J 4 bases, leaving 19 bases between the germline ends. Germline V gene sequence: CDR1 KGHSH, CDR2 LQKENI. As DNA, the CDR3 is TGTGCCAGCTCAAGCAGAAACCTAGCCGGGCCAGATACGCAGTATTTT. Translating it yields CASSSRNLAGPDTQYF.

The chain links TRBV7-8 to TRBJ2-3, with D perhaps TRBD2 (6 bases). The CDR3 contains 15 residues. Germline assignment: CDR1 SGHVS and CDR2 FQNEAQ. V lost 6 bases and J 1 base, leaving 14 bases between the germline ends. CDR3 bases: TGTGCCAGCAGGCCCAGGCGGGAAGGCACAGATACGCAGTATTTT. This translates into CASRPRREGTDTQYF.

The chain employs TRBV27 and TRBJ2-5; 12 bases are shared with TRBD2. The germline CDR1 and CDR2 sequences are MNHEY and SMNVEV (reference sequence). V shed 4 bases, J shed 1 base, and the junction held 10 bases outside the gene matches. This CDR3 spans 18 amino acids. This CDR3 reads CASSSRLAGEQGQETQYF. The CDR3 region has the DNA TGTGCCAGCAGTTCCAGACTAGCGGGAGAGCAGGGCCAAGAGACCCAGTACTTC.

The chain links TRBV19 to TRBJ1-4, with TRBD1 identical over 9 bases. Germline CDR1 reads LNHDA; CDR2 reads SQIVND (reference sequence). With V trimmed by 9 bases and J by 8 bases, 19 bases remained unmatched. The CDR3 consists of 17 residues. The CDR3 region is CASRPGTGRPSGEKLFF. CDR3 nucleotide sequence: TGTGCCAGCAGACCCGGGACAGGGAGGCCCTCGGGCGAAAAACTGTTTTTT.

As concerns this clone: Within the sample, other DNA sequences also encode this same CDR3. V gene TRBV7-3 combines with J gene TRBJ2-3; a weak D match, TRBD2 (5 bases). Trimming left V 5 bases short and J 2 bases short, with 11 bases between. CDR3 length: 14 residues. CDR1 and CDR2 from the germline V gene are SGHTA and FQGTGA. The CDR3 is CASSAGGITDTQYF. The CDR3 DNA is TGTGCCAGCAGCGCGGGTGGCATCACAGATACGCAGTATTTT.

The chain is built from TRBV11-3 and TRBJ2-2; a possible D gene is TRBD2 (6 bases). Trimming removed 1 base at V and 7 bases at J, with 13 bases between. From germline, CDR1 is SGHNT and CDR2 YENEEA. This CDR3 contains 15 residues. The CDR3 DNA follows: TGTGCCAGCAGCTTAGTAGGTAGCGGTGGCGGGGAGCTGTTTTTT. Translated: CASSLVGSGGGELFF.

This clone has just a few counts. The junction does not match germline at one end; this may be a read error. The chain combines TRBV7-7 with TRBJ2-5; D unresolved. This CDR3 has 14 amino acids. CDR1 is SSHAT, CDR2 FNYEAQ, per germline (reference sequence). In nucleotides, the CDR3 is TGTGCTAGCAGCTTGGGCAGGAACCAAGAGACCCAGTACTTC. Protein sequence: CASSLGRNQETQYF.

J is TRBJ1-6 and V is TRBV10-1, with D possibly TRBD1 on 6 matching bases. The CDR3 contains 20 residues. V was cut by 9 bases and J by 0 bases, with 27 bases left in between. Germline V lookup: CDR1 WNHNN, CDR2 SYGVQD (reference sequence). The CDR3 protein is CASPQLTHPQGSSYNSPLHF. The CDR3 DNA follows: TGCGCCAGTCCGCAACTCACGCATCCACAGGGTAGCTCCTATAATTCACCCCTCCACTTT.

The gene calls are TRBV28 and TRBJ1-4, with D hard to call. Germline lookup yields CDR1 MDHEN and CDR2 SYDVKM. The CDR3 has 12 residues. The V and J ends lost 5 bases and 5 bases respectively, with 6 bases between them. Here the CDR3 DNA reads TGTGCCAGCAGTCTACCGAATGAAAAACTGTTTTTT. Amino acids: CASSLPNEKLFF.

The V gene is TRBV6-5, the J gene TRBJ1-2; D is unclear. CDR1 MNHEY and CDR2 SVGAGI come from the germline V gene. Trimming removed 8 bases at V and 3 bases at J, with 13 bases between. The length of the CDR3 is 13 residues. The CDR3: CASGGLGDYGYTF. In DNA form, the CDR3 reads TGTGCCAGCGGAGGACTTGGCGACTATGGCTACACCTTC.

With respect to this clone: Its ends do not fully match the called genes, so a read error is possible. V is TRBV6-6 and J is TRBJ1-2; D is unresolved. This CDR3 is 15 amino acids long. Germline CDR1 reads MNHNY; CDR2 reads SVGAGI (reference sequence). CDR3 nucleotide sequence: TGTGCCAGCAGTTTGCAGACGACTGTGACTATAGGCTCCACCTTC. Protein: CASSLQTTVTIGSTF.

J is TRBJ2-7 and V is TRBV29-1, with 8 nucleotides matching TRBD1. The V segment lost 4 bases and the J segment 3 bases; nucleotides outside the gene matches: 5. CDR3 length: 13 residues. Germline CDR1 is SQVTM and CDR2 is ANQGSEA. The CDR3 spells CSVAGTGNYEQYF. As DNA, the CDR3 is TGCAGCGTTGCCGGGACAGGCAACTACGAGCAGTACTTC.

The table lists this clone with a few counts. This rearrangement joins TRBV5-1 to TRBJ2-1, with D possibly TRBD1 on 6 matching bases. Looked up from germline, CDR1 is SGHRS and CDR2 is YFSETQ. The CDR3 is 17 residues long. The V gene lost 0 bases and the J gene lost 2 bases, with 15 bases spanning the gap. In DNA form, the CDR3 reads TGCGCCAGCAGCTTGGCCTTTGCAGGGGACCCCTACAATGAGCAGTTCTTC. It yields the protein CASSLAFAGDPYNEQFF.

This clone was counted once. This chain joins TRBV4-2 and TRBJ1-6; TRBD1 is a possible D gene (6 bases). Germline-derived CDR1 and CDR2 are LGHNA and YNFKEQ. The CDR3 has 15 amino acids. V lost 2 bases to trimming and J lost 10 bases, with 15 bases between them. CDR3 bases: TGTGCCAGCAGCCAAAGGACAGTGCTTGGGTCACCCCTCCACTTT. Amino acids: CASSQRTVLGSPLHF.

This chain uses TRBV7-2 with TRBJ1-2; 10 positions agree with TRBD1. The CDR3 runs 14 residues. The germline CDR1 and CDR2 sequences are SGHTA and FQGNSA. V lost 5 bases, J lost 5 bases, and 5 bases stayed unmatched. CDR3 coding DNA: TGTGCCAGCAGCCGGGACAGGGGCGGGTATGGCTACACCTTC. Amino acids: CASSRDRGGYGYTF.

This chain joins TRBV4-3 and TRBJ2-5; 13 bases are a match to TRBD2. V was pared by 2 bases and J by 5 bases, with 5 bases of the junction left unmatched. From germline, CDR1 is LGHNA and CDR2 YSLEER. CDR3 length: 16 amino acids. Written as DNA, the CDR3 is TGCGCCAGCAGCCAATCGGGGACTAGCGGGGCCGAGACCCAGTACTTC. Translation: CASSQSGTSGAETQYF.

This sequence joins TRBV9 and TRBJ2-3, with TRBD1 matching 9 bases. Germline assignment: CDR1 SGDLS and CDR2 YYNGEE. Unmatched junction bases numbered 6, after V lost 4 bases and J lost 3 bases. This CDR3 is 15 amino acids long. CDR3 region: CASSISTGGTDTQYF. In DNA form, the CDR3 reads TGTGCCAGCAGCATATCGACAGGGGGGACAGATACGCAGTATTTT.

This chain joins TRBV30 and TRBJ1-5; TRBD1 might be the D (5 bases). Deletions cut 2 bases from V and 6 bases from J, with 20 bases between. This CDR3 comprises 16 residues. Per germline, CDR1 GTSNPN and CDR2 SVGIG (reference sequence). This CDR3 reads CAWSPAPGGRGQPQHF. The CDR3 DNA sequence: TGTGCCTGGAGTCCGGCTCCGGGGGGACGGGGTCAGCCCCAGCATTTT.

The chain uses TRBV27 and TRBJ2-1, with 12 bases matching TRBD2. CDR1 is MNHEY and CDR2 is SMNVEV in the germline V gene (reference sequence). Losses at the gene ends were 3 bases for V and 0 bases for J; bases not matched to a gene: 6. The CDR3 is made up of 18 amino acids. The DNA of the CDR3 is TGTGCCAGCAGTTTTGGACTAGCGGGACCAGTCTCCTACAATGAGCAGTTCTTC. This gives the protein CASSFGLAGPVSYNEQFF.

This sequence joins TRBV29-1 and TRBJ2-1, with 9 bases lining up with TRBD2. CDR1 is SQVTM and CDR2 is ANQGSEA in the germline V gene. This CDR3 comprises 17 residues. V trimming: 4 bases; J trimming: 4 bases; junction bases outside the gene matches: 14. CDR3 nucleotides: TGCAGCGTTGGGGCTATTAGCGGGAGAGGGTCGTACAATGAGCAGTTCTTC. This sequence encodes CSVGAISGRGSYNEQFF.

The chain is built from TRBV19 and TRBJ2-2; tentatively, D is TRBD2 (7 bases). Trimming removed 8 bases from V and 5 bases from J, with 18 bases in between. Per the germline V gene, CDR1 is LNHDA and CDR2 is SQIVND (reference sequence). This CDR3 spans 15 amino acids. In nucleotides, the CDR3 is TGTGCCAGTCGCGGGGGCTTGCACTGGACCGGGGAGCTGTTTTTT. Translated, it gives CASRGGLHWTGELFF.

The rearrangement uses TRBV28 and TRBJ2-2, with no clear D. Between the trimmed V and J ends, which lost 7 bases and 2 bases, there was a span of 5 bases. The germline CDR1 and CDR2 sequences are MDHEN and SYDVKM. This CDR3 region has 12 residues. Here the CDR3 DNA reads TGTGCCAGCAATAGAAACACCGGGGAGCTGTTTTTT. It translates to CASNRNTGELFF.

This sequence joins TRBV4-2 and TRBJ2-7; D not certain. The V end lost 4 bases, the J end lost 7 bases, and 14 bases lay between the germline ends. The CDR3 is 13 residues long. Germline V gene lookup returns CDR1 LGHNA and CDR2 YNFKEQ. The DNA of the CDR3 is TGTGCCAGCAGCCCTAACGAGATGAGGGAGCAGTACTTC. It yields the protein CASSPNEMREQYF.

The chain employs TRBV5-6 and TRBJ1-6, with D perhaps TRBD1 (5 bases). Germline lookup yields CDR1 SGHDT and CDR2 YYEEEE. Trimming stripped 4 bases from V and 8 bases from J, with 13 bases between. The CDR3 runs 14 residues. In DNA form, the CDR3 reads TGTGCCAGCAGCGGACCGGGACTAGATTCACCCCTCCACTTT. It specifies CASSGPGLDSPLHF. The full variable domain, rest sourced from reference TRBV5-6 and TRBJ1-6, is DAGVTQSPTHLIKTRGQQVTLRCSPKSGHDTVSWYQQALGQGPQFIFQYYEEEERQRGNFPDRFSGHQFPNYSSELNVNALLLGDSALYLCASSGPGLDSPLHFGNGTRLTVT.

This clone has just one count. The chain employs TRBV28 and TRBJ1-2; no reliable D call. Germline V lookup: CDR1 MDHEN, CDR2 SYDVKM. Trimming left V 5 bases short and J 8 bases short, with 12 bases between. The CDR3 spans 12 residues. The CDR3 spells CASSLRERGYTF. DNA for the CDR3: TGTGCCAGCAGTCTTCGGGAGCGAGGCTACACCTTC.

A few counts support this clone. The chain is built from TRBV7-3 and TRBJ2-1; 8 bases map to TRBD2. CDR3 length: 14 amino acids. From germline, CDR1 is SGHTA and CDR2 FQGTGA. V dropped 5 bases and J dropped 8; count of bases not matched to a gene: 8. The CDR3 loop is CASSPGAGGHEQFF. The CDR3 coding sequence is TGTGCCAGCAGCCCAGGGGCGGGGGGACATGAGCAGTTCTTC. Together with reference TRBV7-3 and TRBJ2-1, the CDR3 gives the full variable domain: GAGVSQTPSNKVTEKGKYVELRCDPISGHTALYWYRQSLGQGPEFLIYFQGTGAADDSGLPNDRFFAVRPEGSVSTLKIQRTERGDSAVYLCASSPGAGGHEQFFGPGTRLTVL.

This CDR3 is CASSHRGAHEQYF. The CDR3 bases are TGTGCCAGCTCTCACCGGGGGGCTCACGAGCAGTACTTC. The chain combines TRBV7-3 with TRBJ2-5, with D possibly matching TRBD2 (7 bases). The J call is uncertain, as TRBJ2-7 better fits the DNA end. CDR3 length: 13 amino acids. From germline, CDR1 is SGHTA and CDR2 FQGTGA.

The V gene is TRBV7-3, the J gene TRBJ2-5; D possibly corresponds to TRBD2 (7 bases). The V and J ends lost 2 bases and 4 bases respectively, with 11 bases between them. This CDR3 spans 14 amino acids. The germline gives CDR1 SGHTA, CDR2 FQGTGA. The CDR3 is CASSLGGGGETQYF. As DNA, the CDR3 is TGTGCCAGCAGCTTAGGGGGAGGGGGAGAGACCCAGTACTTC.

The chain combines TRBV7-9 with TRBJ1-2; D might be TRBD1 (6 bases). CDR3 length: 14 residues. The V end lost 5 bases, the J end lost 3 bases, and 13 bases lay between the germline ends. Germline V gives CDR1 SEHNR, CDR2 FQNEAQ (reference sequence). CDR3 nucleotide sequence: TGTGCCAGCAGCGTCAGGGGAGGGGACTATGGCTACACCTTC. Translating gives CASSVRGGDYGYTF.

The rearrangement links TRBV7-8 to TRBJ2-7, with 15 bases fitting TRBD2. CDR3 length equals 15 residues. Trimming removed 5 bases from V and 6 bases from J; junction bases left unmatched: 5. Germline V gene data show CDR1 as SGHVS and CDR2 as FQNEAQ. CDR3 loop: CASSPPGLAGGEQYF. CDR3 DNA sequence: TGTGCCAGCAGCCCGCCGGGACTAGCGGGAGGCGAGCAGTACTTC.

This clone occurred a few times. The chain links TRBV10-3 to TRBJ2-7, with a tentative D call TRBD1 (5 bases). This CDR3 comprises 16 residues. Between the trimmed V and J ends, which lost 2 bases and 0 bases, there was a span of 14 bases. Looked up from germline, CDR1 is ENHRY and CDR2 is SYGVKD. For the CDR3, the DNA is TGTGCCATCAGTGAGAAGGCAGGGCATTCCTCCTACGAGCAGTACTTC. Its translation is CAISEKAGHSSYEQYF.